Following are 29 T cell receptor beta chains from one sample sequenced in a study of T cell responses to AZD1222 COVID-19 vaccine. The method was immunoSEQ multiplex PCR; TCRdb's version includes in-frame clones alone and lacks a portion of them. In the table there are about 81,000 clones, 91% of which are singletons. Sequenced material: peripheral blood, taken 28 days after the second AZD1222 dose. The receptors shown here come from an adult who received the AZD1222 COVID-19 vaccine.

J is TRBJ2-1 and V is TRBV28, with TRBD2 identical over 11 bases. The germline gives CDR1 MDHEN, CDR2 SYDVKM. V shed 4 bases and J 7 bases; nucleotides not matched to a gene: 9. The CDR3 sequence is 16 residues long. As DNA, the CDR3 is TGTGCCAGCAGTTCCGGAGCTAGCGGGAGGACGAATGAGCAGTTCTTC. It translates to CASSSGASGRTNEQFF.

The V gene is TRBV21-1, the J gene TRBJ2-7. TRBV21-1 is a pseudogene segment. The CDR3 extends over 17 amino acids. In DNA form, the CDR3 reads TGTGCCAGCAGCAAAGCCAATTTGAAGGGTCAGACCTACGAGCAGTACTTC. It yields the protein CASSKANLKGQTYEQYF.

The rearrangement joins TRBV27 to TRBJ2-1; 11 nucleotides agree with TRBD2. Per germline, CDR1 MNHEY and CDR2 SMNVEV (reference sequence). CDR3 length: 15 residues. The ends lost 7 bases at V and 8 bases at J; junction bases unmatched: 10. The CDR3 spells CASTTRGSGRDEQFF. The CDR3 DNA is TGTGCCAGCACTACCCGGGGTAGCGGGAGGGATGAGCAGTTCTTC.

This clone was counted a single time. The genes are TRBV18 and TRBJ2-3, with TRBD2 identical over 13 bases. CDR1 is KGHSH and CDR2 is LQKENI in the germline V gene. V trimming: 4 bases; J trimming: 4 bases; junction bases outside the gene matches: 8. The CDR3 sequence is 17 residues long. The CDR3 bases are TGTGCCAGCTCACAAGAACTAGCGGGAGGGCCCTCAGATACGCAGTATTTT. Protein product: CASSQELAGGPSDTQYF.

The V gene is TRBV7-8, the J gene TRBJ1-6, with D possibly matching TRBD1 (6 bases). The length of the CDR3 is 16 residues. Trimming removed 5 bases from V and 7 bases from J, with 18 bases in between. Germline CDR1 is SGHVS and CDR2 is FQNEAQ. The CDR3 region is CASSPRPGGENSPLHF. The DNA for the CDR3 is TGTGCCAGCAGCCCGAGGCCCGGGGGCGAAAATTCACCCCTCCACTTT.

The gene calls are TRBV15 and TRBJ1-5; D ambiguous. Germline V gives CDR1 LNHNV, CDR2 YYDKDF (reference sequence). CDR3 length equals 16 residues. V dropped 0 bases and J dropped 7 bases, with 16 bases sitting between them. The CDR3: CATSREGMLGRQPQHF. DNA for the CDR3: TGTGCCACCAGCAGAGAAGGTATGTTAGGGCGACAGCCCCAGCATTTT. Drawing the rest from reference TRBV15 and TRBJ1-5, the complete variable domain is DAMVIQNPRYQVTQFGKPVTLSCSQTLNHNVMYWYQQKSSQAPKLLFHYYDKDFNNEADTPDNFQSRRPNTSFCFLDIRSPGLGDTAMYLCATSREGMLGRQPQHFGDGTRLSIL.

This clone was observed a single time. The V call is TRBV18, the J call TRBJ2-7, with TRBD1 matching 11 bases. Trimming removed 0 bases from V and 2 bases from J; junction bases left unmatched: 0. The germline CDR1 and CDR2 sequences are KGHSH and LQKENI. CDR3 size: 15 residues. CDR3 loop: CASSPPGQGAYEQYF. The CDR3 DNA follows: TGTGCCAGCTCACCACCGGGACAGGGGGCCTACGAGCAGTACTTC. Combining the CDR3 with reference TRBV18 and TRBJ2-7 gives the whole variable domain NAGVMQNPRHLVRRRGQEARLRCSPMKGHSHVYWYRQLPEEGLKFMVYLQKENIIDESGMPKERFSAEFPKEGPSILRIQQVVRGDSAAYFCASSPPGQGAYEQYFGPGTRLTVT.

The chain links TRBV5-4 to TRBJ2-5; TRBD1 matches at 9 bases. Germline trimming cut 4 bases from V and 5 bases from J; bases unmatched to any gene: 12. The germline V gene has CDR1 SGHNT and CDR2 YYREEE (reference sequence). The CDR3 runs 16 residues. This CDR3 reads CASSPGQGMGLETQYF. The CDR3 DNA reads as TGTGCCAGCAGCCCGGGACAGGGTATGGGGTTGGAGACCCAGTACTTC.

This clone was seen only once. This sequence joins TRBV6-5 and TRBJ1-1, with D tentatively TRBD1 (5 bases). Germline CDR1 MNHEY, CDR2 SVGAGI. The CDR3 consists of 15 residues. The V and J ends lost 6 bases and 6 bases respectively, with 20 bases between them. CDR3 nucleotide sequence: TGTGCCAGCAGCCCGCTCGGTGGGGCGATGCCTGAAGCTTTCTTT. This translates into CASSPLGGAMPEAFF.

This clone was counted a single time. The genes are TRBV6-2 or TRBV6-3 and TRBJ2-3; TRBD1 matches 9 bases. The CDR3 totals 15 residues. Germline CDR1 reads MNHEY; CDR2 reads SVGEGT. Unmatched junction bases numbered 7, after V lost 5 bases and J lost 4 bases. The CDR3 DNA reads as TGTGCCAGCAGTCGCATCGGGACAGGGTCAGATACGCAGTATTTT. This gives the protein CASSRIGTGSDTQYF.

This chain joins TRBV19 and TRBJ2-3; maybe TRBD1 (6 bases). CDR3 length equals 14 residues. Trimming removed 6 bases from V and 0 bases from J, with 10 bases in between. CDR1 and CDR2 (germline): LNHDA, SQIVND (reference sequence). The CDR3 bases are TGTGCCAGTAGCGGGACATCTAGCACAGATACGCAGTATTTT. Protein product: CASSGTSSTDTQYF.

The chain employs TRBV3-1 (or the pseudogene TRBV3-2) and TRBJ2-7; D gene unclear. The CDR3 extends over 12 amino acids. Germline lookup yields CDR1 LGHDT and CDR2 YNNKEL (reference sequence). Between the trimmed V and J ends, which lost 1 base and 12 bases, there was a span of 13 bases. The CDR3 DNA sequence: TGTGCCAGCAGCCAAGTTGCCGGACGAAGGTACTTC. Amino acids: CASSQVAGRRYF.

The DNA of the CDR3 is TGTGCCAGCAGCGACAGGACAGGGGCTAGGAGTGAGCAGTTCTTC. This codes for CASSDRTGARSEQFF. The rearrangement links TRBV6-5 to TRBJ2-1; 9 bases line up with TRBD1. Per the germline V gene, CDR1 is MNHEY and CDR2 is SVGAGI. The CDR3 consists of 15 residues. V shed 6 bases and J 9 bases; nucleotides not matched to a gene: 12.

The chain combines TRBV5-1 with TRBJ1-1; D unresolved. The V and J ends lost 0 bases and 2 bases respectively, with 5 bases between them. This CDR3 comprises 13 residues. CDR1 and CDR2 (germline): SGHRS, YFSETQ. The CDR3 region is CASSLASNTEAFF. The CDR3 bases are TGCGCCAGCAGCTTGGCCAGTAACACTGAAGCTTTCTTT.

The chain carries TRBV5-1 and TRBJ2-1, with TRBD1 as a possible D gene (6 bases). CDR1 and CDR2 from the germline V gene are SGHRS and YFSETQ. V lost 0 bases and J 8 bases, leaving 12 bases between the germline ends. This CDR3 spans 14 amino acids. The chain's CDR3 is CASSLAQGLDEQFF. CDR3 nucleotide sequence: TGCGCCAGCAGCTTGGCCCAGGGGTTGGATGAGCAGTTCTTC.

The CDR3 DNA sequence: TGTGCCAGCGGCTTCTGGGAGCAGTACTTC. Its translation is CASGFWEQYF. This chain uses TRBV28 with TRBJ2-7; no reliable D call. CDR1 MDHEN and CDR2 SYDVKM come from the germline V gene. Deletions cut 8 bases from V and 7 bases from J, with 9 bases between. The CDR3 totals 10 residues.

This chain connects TRBV28 to TRBJ2-2; D perhaps matches TRBD2 (6 bases). The CDR3 is made up of 14 amino acids. V lost 8 bases to trimming and J lost 4 bases, with 14 bases between them. CDR1 and CDR2 (germline): MDHEN, SYDVKM. CDR3 nucleotides: TGTGCCAGCGGAGGGGCCCTGAGCACCGGGGAGCTGTTTTTT. It encodes CASGGALSTGELFF.

A note on this clone: This CDR3 is also generated by other DNA sequences in the sample. The rearrangement joins TRBV9 to TRBJ2-5; D remains ambiguous. The CDR3 runs 12 residues. Looked up from germline, CDR1 is SGDLS and CDR2 is YYNGEE. V lost 0 bases and J lost 5, with 5 bases in between. The CDR3 spells CASSVVGETQYF. The DNA of the CDR3 is TGTGCCAGCAGCGTAGTCGGTGAGACCCAGTACTTC.

This chain connects TRBV6-5 to TRBJ2-1; unclear D gene. This CDR3 is 13 amino acids long. Germline V gene sequence: CDR1 MNHEY, CDR2 SVGAGI. With 7 bases removed from V and 4 bases from J, the gap between germline ends came to 11 bases. DNA for the CDR3: TGTGCCAGCAACCCCCCAGAGTACAATGAGCAGTTCTTC. This gives the protein CASNPPEYNEQFF.

This rearrangement joins TRBV7-2 to TRBJ2-1, with TRBD2 matching 9 bases. Trimming removed 6 bases from V and 8 bases from J; junction bases left unmatched: 8. Per germline, CDR1 SGHTA and CDR2 FQGNSA. CDR3 length: 14 residues. This CDR3 is CASSLGGRAHEQFF. DNA of the CDR3: TGTGCCAGCAGTTTGGGCGGGAGGGCGCATGAGCAGTTCTTC.

This chain connects TRBV5-1 to TRBJ2-1; 7 bases fit TRBD1. This CDR3 has 15 amino acids. Germline-derived CDR1 and CDR2 are SGHRS and YFSETQ. Unmatched junction bases numbered 7, after V lost 4 bases and J lost 3 bases. CDR3 amino acids: CASSPDGTVYNEQFF. The CDR3 coding sequence is TGCGCCAGCAGCCCGGACGGGACAGTCTACAATGAGCAGTTCTTC. Together with reference TRBV5-1 and TRBJ2-1, the CDR3 gives the full variable domain: KAGVTQTPRYLIKTRGQQVTLSCSPISGHRSVSWYQQTPGQGLQFLFEYFSETQRNKGNFPGRFSGRQFSNSRSEMNVSTLELGDSALYLCASSPDGTVYNEQFFGPGTRLTVL.

Comment on this clone: This specimen includes other DNA sequences encoding the same CDR3. The chain carries TRBV7-7 and TRBJ2-1; 11 bases align to TRBD2. Unmatched junction bases numbered 4, after V lost 5 bases and J lost 4 bases. This CDR3 has 15 residues. Germline V gene sequence: CDR1 SSHAT, CDR2 FNYEAQ (reference sequence). The CDR3 loop reads CASSQGLAGYNEQFF. CDR3 nucleotides: TGTGCCAGCAGCCAAGGACTAGCGGGTTACAATGAGCAGTTCTTC.

The chain combines TRBV3-1 (or the pseudogene TRBV3-2) with TRBJ1-2, with D tentatively TRBD1 (6 bases). Trimming removed 1 base at V and 2 bases at J, with 14 bases between. Germline CDR1 reads LGHDT; CDR2 reads YNNKEL (reference sequence). The CDR3 is 16 residues long. The CDR3 sequence: CASSQGPGGANYGYTF. Written as DNA, the CDR3 is TGTGCCAGCAGCCAAGGCCCCGGGGGCGCAAACTATGGCTACACCTTC.

This clone was observed a handful of times. The chain recombines TRBV5-1 with TRBJ2-5, with D perhaps matching TRBD1 or TRBD2 (5 bases each). This CDR3 is built from 14 residues. V was clipped by 0 bases and J by 4 bases, with 10 bases between them. Germline-derived CDR1 and CDR2 are SGHRS and YFSETQ. CDR3 in amino acids: CASSLGGTRETQYF. CDR3 in DNA: TGCGCCAGCAGCTTGGGTGGGACGCGAGAGACCCAGTACTTC.

The chain employs TRBV10-1 and TRBJ2-1; 7 bases agree with TRBD2. V lost 3 bases, J lost 3 bases, and 8 bases stayed unmatched. The CDR3 sequence is 16 residues long. CDR1 WNHNN and CDR2 SYGVQD come from the germline V gene (reference sequence). The CDR3 is CASSDHLSGYYNEQFF. CDR3 nucleotides: TGCGCCAGCAGTGACCACCTTAGCGGGTACTACAATGAGCAGTTCTTC.

This clone was detected once. The J gene is TRBJ2-7, the V gene TRBV2, with a tentative D call TRBD1 (5 bases). CDR1 is SNHLY and CDR2 is FYNNEI in the germline V gene. The V gene lost 7 bases and the J gene lost 6 bases, with 25 bases spanning the gap. The CDR3 consists of 16 residues. The CDR3 here is CASTRDWGYLGFEQYF. The DNA for the CDR3 is TGTGCCAGCACCCGCGATTGGGGCTATCTGGGATTCGAGCAGTACTTC.

The chain employs TRBV27 and TRBJ2-5, with 16 bases lining up with TRBD2. Germline CDR1 is MNHEY and CDR2 is SMNVEV (reference sequence). The CDR3 length is 15 residues. Trimming took 5 bases from V and 5 from J; bases not matched to a gene: 2. The CDR3 spells CASSPGLAGGETQYF. The DNA of the CDR3 is TGTGCCAGCAGTCCGGGACTAGCGGGAGGGGAGACCCAGTACTTC.

The V and J genes are TRBV25-1 and TRBJ2-7; perhaps TRBD2 as D (5 bases). Trimming shortened V by 6 bases and J by 9 bases, and 18 bases separated the two germline ends. The germline gives CDR1 MGHDK, CDR2 SYGVNS. CDR3 length equals 13 residues. This CDR3 reads CASSRGAGMRQYF. DNA of the CDR3: TGTGCCAGCAGCCGGGGAGCAGGCATGAGGCAGTACTTC.

The chain has TRBV19 and TRBJ1-1; 7 bases map to TRBD1. From germline, CDR1 is LNHDA and CDR2 SQIVND (reference sequence). This CDR3 comprises 13 residues. The junction had 6 bases not matched to a gene; V was cut back by 10 bases and J by 1 base. The CDR3 DNA reads as TGTGCCACTAAGGACAGGACGAACACTGAAGCTTTCTTT. Amino acids: CATKDRTNTEAFF.